The 27 T cell receptor beta chains listed next were all sequenced from one sample in a study of T-cell reconstitution after alpha-beta-depleted transplantation in children. Preparation of the TCRbeta library was carried out with unique molecular identifiers. TCRdb independently ran MiXCR on the PCR reads; one entry per CDR3 protein. This sample yields fewer than 120,000 distinct CDR3 sequences, of which approximately 10% are seen a single time; 8% belongs to the top ten. Sequencing used PBMCs from the stem cell graft donor, obtained from the stem cell graft. Receptors were obtained from a human donor who donated a stem cell graft to a child with acute lymphoblastic leukemia.

This clonotype was recorded many times. V is TRBV7-2 and J is TRBJ2-3; D is unclear. Trimming removed 5 bases at V and 3 bases at J, with 9 bases between. Per the germline V gene, CDR1 is SGHTA and CDR2 is FQGNSA. The CDR3 has 13 residues. The CDR3 DNA sequence: TGTGCCAGCAGCCCACAGCAAACAGATACGCAGTATTTT. Residues: CASSPQQTDTQYF.

Ten or more counts support this clonotype. CDR3 nucleotides: TGTGCCAGCAGTTTTAGGGCCAGGGCAGACGAGCAGTACTTC. Its translation: CASSFRARADEQYF. The V call is TRBV27, the J call TRBJ2-7, with D possibly being TRBD1 (5 bases). Germline V CDR1 and CDR2: MNHEY, SMNVEV (reference sequence). This CDR3 has 14 amino acids. Between the trimmed V and J ends, which lost 3 bases and 5 bases, there was a span of 14 bases.

This chain links TRBV19 with TRBJ2-7; TRBD1 matches at 7 bases. The CDR3 has 13 residues. CDR1 and CDR2 (germline): LNHDA, SQIVND (reference sequence). V lost 10 bases to trimming and J lost 2 bases; unmatched junction nucleotides: 8. The CDR3 here is CATGDSPTYEQYF. In DNA, the CDR3 is TGTGCCACCGGGGACAGTCCGACCTACGAGCAGTACTTC.

This clonotype was counted many times. The rearrangement links TRBV6-1 to TRBJ2-3, with D possibly TRBD2 on 5 matching bases. Trimming took 2 bases from V and 4 from J, leaving 13 bases between them. The germline gives CDR1 MNHNS, CDR2 SASEGT. The CDR3 covers 15 residues. In DNA form, the CDR3 reads TGTGCCAGCAGTGAAATAGGGAGTGTCGCAGATACGCAGTATTTT. Amino acid sequence: CASSEIGSVADTQYF.

This clonotype was detected ten times or more. The V call is TRBV28, the J call TRBJ1-1; D may be TRBD1 (6 bases). V dropped 3 bases and J dropped 3 bases, with 8 bases sitting between them. CDR3 length: 13 amino acids. Germline values: CDR1 MDHEN, CDR2 SYDVKM. This CDR3 is CASSLNRDTEAFF. The CDR3 DNA reads TGTGCCAGCAGTTTGAACAGGGACACTGAAGCTTTCTTT.

About this clonotype: A single base separates this from a much larger clone, so it may be a read error. V usage is TRBV20-1 and J usage is TRBJ1-4; 7 bases map to TRBD1. J was trimmed by 0 bases and V by 6 bases; bases with no gene match: 10. The CDR3 covers 16 residues. Per the germline V gene, CDR1 is DFQATT and CDR2 is SNEGSKA (reference sequence). Written as DNA, the CDR3 is TGCAGTGCCATACGGGACAGCCTAGCAACTAATGAAAAACTGTTTTTT. Amino acid sequence: CSAIRDSLATNEKLFF.

The J gene is TRBJ2-5, the V gene TRBV18; no clear D. With 2 bases removed from V and 4 bases from J, the gap between germline ends came to 5 bases. The CDR3 totals 12 residues. Germline V gene sequence: CDR1 KGHSH, CDR2 LQKENI. The CDR3 bases are TGTGCCAGCTCACCAATACGAGAGACCCAGTACTTC. Protein: CASSPIRETQYF.

This clonotype was seen ten or more times. The V call is TRBV20-1, the J call TRBJ2-3, with 10 bases that match TRBD2. J gave up 1 base and V 3 bases, and 4 bases lay outside the gene matches. The CDR3 is 15 amino acids. Germline CDR1 reads DFQATT; CDR2 reads SNEGSKA (reference sequence). CDR3 in amino acids: CSARDSGGRTDTQYF. In nucleotides, the CDR3 is TGCAGTGCTAGGGATAGCGGGGGGCGCACAGATACGCAGTATTTT.

This clonotype has only a few counts. The chain employs TRBV7-2 and TRBJ2-6; TRBD1 is a possible D gene (6 bases). V gave up 5 bases and J gave up 13 bases, with 21 bases separating them. This CDR3 comprises 15 residues. Germline values: CDR1 SGHTA, CDR2 FQGNSA. CDR3 sequence: CASSDRPDRPPVLTF. In DNA form, the CDR3 reads TGTGCCAGCAGCGACCGACCCGACAGGCCCCCGGTCCTGACTTTC.

Details on this clonotype: A much more abundant neighbour one base away suggests this may be a read error. J is TRBJ1-1 and V is TRBV5-5; D unclear. In germline, CDR1 is SGHKS, CDR2 YYEKEE (reference sequence). This CDR3 comprises 12 residues. The CDR3 bases are TGTGCCAGCATCTTGGGTATCACTGAAGCTTTCTTT. Its protein product is CASILGITEAFF. Full variable domain (remainder filled in from reference TRBV5-5 and TRBJ1-1): DAGVTQSPTHLIKTRGQQVTLRCSPISGHKSVSWYQQVLGQGPQFIFQYYEKEERGRGNFPDRFSARQFPNYSSELNVNALLLGDSALYLCASILGITEAFFGQGTRLTVV.

This clonotype was found many times. This sequence joins TRBV7-2 and TRBJ1-1, with D unresolved. Trimming left V 1 base short and J 7 bases short, with 13 bases between. Looked up from germline, CDR1 is SGHTA and CDR2 is FQGNSA. This CDR3 contains 14 residues. The CDR3 here is CASSLVRGPDEAFF. DNA of the CDR3: TGTGCCAGCAGCTTAGTACGCGGGCCGGATGAAGCTTTCTTT.

This clonotype was counted ten times or more. The chain employs TRBV2 and TRBJ1-1; D is ambiguous. The CDR3 spans 13 residues. CDR1 and CDR2 from the germline V gene are SNHLY and FYNNEI. V lost 3 bases and J 3 bases, leaving 8 bases between the germline ends. The CDR3 protein is CASSDDTDTEAFF. The CDR3 coding sequence is TGTGCCAGCAGTGATGACACGGACACTGAAGCTTTCTTT.

The gene calls are TRBV2 and TRBJ1-3; D is uncertain. Trimming cost V 1 base and J 1 base, with 23 bases left between them. CDR1 and CDR2 (germline): SNHLY, FYNNEI. The CDR3 extends over 20 amino acids. CDR3 amino acids: CASSEGRTPPFRRSGNTIYF. CDR3 nucleotides: TGTGCCAGCAGTGAAGGCCGCACTCCACCCTTTAGAAGGTCTGGAAACACCATATATTTT.

This clonotype turned up a few times. This chain uses TRBV27 with TRBJ1-1; a weak D match, TRBD1 (6 bases). The germline gives CDR1 MNHEY, CDR2 SMNVEV (reference sequence). The V end lost 6 bases, the J end lost 4 bases, and 18 bases lay between the germline ends. The CDR3 runs 15 residues. CDR3: CASSTQGNSRTEAFF. The CDR3, as DNA: TGTGCCAGCAGCACCCAGGGGAATTCACGCACTGAAGCTTTCTTT.

This clonotype has ten or more counts. This chain uses TRBV7-2 with TRBJ2-3, with D hard to call. Between the trimmed V and J ends, which lost 5 bases and 6 bases, there was a span of 18 bases. The CDR3 loop spans 15 amino acids. CDR1 and CDR2 from the germline V gene are SGHTA and FQGNSA. The DNA for the CDR3 is TGTGCCAGCAGCGCGAGTGGGCTAGTTGTGGATACGCAGTATTTT. Amino acids: CASSASGLVVDTQYF.

There are many counts of this clonotype. The J gene is TRBJ2-5, the V gene TRBV25-1, with TRBD1 matching over 9 bases. In germline, CDR1 is MGHDK, CDR2 SYGVNS. CDR3 length equals 16 residues. Trimming removed 4 bases from V and 1 base from J; junction bases left unmatched: 7. CDR3 in amino acids: CASSGTGVSIQETQYF. CDR3 coding DNA: TGTGCCAGCAGTGGGACAGGGGTGTCGATCCAAGAGACCCAGTACTTC.

This clonotype has a count of ten or more. The rearrangement joins TRBV24-1 to TRBJ2-1; 10 nucleotides line up with TRBD2. The trim removed 4 bases at V and 3 bases at J, leaving 2 bases unmatched. Germline CDR1 and CDR2: KGHDR and SFDVKD. The CDR3 is made up of 15 amino acids. The DNA of the CDR3 is TGTGCCACCAGTGAAGCGGGGGGGCTCTACAATGAGCAGTTCTTC. It encodes CATSEAGGLYNEQFF.

This clonotype was seen ten or more times. The rearrangement joins TRBV5-1 to TRBJ2-2; TRBD1 matches 9 bases. V shed 1 base, J shed 4 bases, and the junction held 8 bases outside the gene matches. From germline, CDR1 is SGHRS and CDR2 YFSETQ. This CDR3 is 17 amino acids long. CDR3 amino acids: CASSLLSGQGTTGELFF. In DNA, the CDR3 is TGCGCCAGCAGCTTGTTATCGGGACAGGGCACCACCGGGGAGCTGTTTTTT.

Ten or more counts support this clonotype. The chain employs TRBV12-3 or TRBV12-4 and TRBJ1-3; tentative D call: TRBD1 (6 bases). The CDR3 loop spans 17 amino acids. V was pared by 3 bases and J by 0 bases, with 15 bases between. In nucleotides, the CDR3 is TGTGCCAGCAGTTTCGGCAGGGGCCTAATCTCTGGAAACACCATATATTTT. Translated, it gives CASSFGRGLISGNTIYF.

This clonotype was seen many times. The chain has TRBV25-1 and TRBJ2-7; 8 nucleotides agree with TRBD2. CDR1 MGHDK and CDR2 SYGVNS come from the germline V gene. The V and J ends lost 6 bases and 2 bases, in that order; junction bases with no gene match: 9. This CDR3 is 15 amino acids long. The chain's CDR3 is CASRDGRGGPYEQYF. CDR3 sequence (DNA): TGTGCCAGCAGGGACGGGAGGGGAGGGCCCTACGAGCAGTACTTC.

The chain uses TRBV6-1 and TRBJ1-4, with TRBD1 matching over 8 bases. V shed 5 bases and J 12 bases; nucleotides not matched to a gene: 11. Per the germline V gene, CDR1 is MNHNS and CDR2 is SASEGT. This CDR3 region has 14 residues. CDR3 sequence (DNA): TGTGCCAGCAGTCCCGACAGGGGTACGGGAGAACTGTTTTTT. Its translation is CASSPDRGTGELFF.

The sample holds many counts of this clonotype. The rearrangement joins TRBV5-1 to TRBJ2-5, with a tentative D call TRBD1 (6 bases). The CDR3 extends over 13 amino acids. V was pared by 4 bases and J by 4 bases, with 11 bases between. The V gene's germline CDR1 is SGHRS and CDR2 YFSETQ. DNA of the CDR3: TGCGCCAGCAGCAACAGGGCTGGAGAGACCCAGTACTTC. This sequence encodes CASSNRAGETQYF.

There are many counts of this clonotype. The chain joins TRBV20-1 to TRBJ1-5, with D possibly TRBD1 on 5 matching bases. The CDR3 is made up of 14 amino acids. Germline V gene lookup returns CDR1 DFQATT and CDR2 SNEGSKA (reference sequence). The V end lost 6 bases, the J end lost 1 base, and 13 bases lay between the germline ends. The CDR3 spells CSALGGMSNQPQHF. The CDR3 DNA sequence: TGCAGTGCCCTGGGGGGAATGAGCAATCAGCCCCAGCATTTT.

This clonotype occurred many times. The chain links TRBV7-2 to TRBJ1-5; D possibly corresponds to TRBD1 (6 bases). The CDR3 is 15 amino acids. The germline V gene encodes CDR1 SGHTA and CDR2 FQGNSA. Trimming pared 5 bases from V and 2 bases from J, leaving 13 bases between. CDR3 amino acids: CASSPQGRGNQPQHF. The CDR3 nucleotides are TGTGCCAGCAGCCCACAGGGTCGAGGCAATCAGCCCCAGCATTTT.

The V gene is TRBV7-8, the J gene TRBJ1-2; 8 bases are a match to TRBD1. With 2 bases clipped from V and 7 bases from J, the junction kept 6 bases outside the gene matches. Germline values: CDR1 SGHVS, CDR2 FQNEAQ. This CDR3 has 14 residues. This CDR3 reads CASSLSPGGIGYTF. The CDR3 region has the DNA TGTGCCAGCAGCTTATCACCAGGGGGCATTGGCTACACCTTC.

This clonotype was picked up many times. The J gene is TRBJ1-2, the V gene TRBV10-3; the match to TRBD1 covers 7 bases. Germline V CDR1 and CDR2: ENHRY, SYGVKD. The CDR3 loop spans 13 amino acids. J was trimmed by 3 bases and V by 7 bases; bases with no gene match: 5. Written as DNA, the CDR3 is TGTGCCATCAAAATGGGGACAGACTATGGCTACACCTTC. Protein: CAIKMGTDYGYTF.

This clonotype was observed many times. This sequence joins TRBV29-1 and TRBJ1-1; possible D gene TRBD1, 5 bases. Germline CDR1 reads SQVTM; CDR2 reads ANQGSEA. The length of the CDR3 is 13 residues. V lost 7 bases and J lost 1, with 13 bases in between. CDR3 nucleotide sequence: TGCAGCGCGTCCCTTGGGGGGAACACTGAAGCTTTCTTT. It is translated as CSASLGGNTEAFF.